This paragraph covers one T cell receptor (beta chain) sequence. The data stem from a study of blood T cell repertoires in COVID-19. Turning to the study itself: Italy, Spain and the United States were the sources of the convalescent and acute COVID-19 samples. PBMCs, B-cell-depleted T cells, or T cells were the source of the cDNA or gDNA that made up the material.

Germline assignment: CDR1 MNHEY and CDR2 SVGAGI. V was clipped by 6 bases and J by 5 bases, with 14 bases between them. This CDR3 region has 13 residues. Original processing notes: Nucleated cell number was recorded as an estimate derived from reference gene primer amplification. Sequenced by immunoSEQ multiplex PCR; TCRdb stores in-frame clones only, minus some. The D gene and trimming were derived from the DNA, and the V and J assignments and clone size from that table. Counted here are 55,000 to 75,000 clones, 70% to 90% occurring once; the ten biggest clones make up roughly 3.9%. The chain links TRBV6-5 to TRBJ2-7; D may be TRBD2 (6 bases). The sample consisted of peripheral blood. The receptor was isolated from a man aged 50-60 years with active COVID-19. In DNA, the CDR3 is TGTGCCAGCAGGCTACGGGGGACCAACGAGCAGTACTTC. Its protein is CASRLRGTNEQYF.